This T cell receptor beta chain was sequenced for a study of Graves' ophthalmopathy and Graves' hyperthyroidism. This clonotype was picked up many times. The CDR3 extends over 14 amino acids. Trimming took 4 bases from V and 3 from J, leaving 12 bases between them. Germline loops: CDR1 SGHTA, CDR2 FQGTGA. Included hyperthyroidism patients were aged 18 to 65 and newly diagnosed (under 2 months' duration). Beta-chain TCR CDR3 regions were amplified from RNA transcripts. RT-PCR was first run with HTBI primers, then multiplex PCR in a second round. MiXCR was run by TCRdb on the multiplex PCR reads, yielding one entry per CDR3 protein. Here the sample spans 500,000 to 700,000 distinct CDR3 sequences, about 24% being singletons.

The source material was peripheral blood. The chain joins TRBV7-3 to TRBJ1-2, with D maybe TRBD1 (5 bases). This receptor was obtained from a woman under 30 with stable Graves' hyperthyroidism. Some clones in this sample may be carry-over from other donors' samples. In nucleotides, the CDR3 is TGTGCCAGCAGCTCGGACATAGGAGACTATGGCTACACCTTC. This sequence encodes CASSSDIGDYGYTF. Filled out from reference TRBV7-3 and TRBJ1-2, the complete variable domain reads GAGVSQTPSNKVTEKGKYVELRCDPISGHTALYWYRQSLGQGPEFLIYFQGTGAADDSGLPNDRFFAVRPEGSVSTLKIQRTERGDSAVYLCASSSDIGDYGYTFGSGTRLTVV.